The 25 T cell receptor beta chains below come from one sample, sequenced in a study of cytomegalovirus exposure and HLA in healthy donors. The primer mix had 60 Vbeta and 13 Jbeta primers. Sequencing was performed with immunoSEQ multiplex PCR; in TCRdb, only in-frame clones are kept and a portion is missing. The sample shows about 98,000 clones, approximately 69% of them seen only once. The sample taken for sequencing was PBMCs. These receptor sequences come from a female donor in good health and CMV-seronegative.

The CDR3 region has the DNA TGCGCCAGCAGCTTGGGGCAGGGGGCAAGGGAGCAGTTCTTC. It specifies CASSLGQGAREQFF. J is TRBJ2-1 and V is TRBV5-1, with 8 positions matching TRBD1. Looked up from germline, CDR1 is SGHRS and CDR2 is YFSETQ. The CDR3 is made up of 14 amino acids. J was trimmed by 10 bases and V by 0 bases; bases with no gene match: 6. The full variable domain, completed using reference TRBV5-1 and TRBJ2-1, is KAGVTQTPRYLIKTRGQQVTLSCSPISGHRSVSWYQQTPGQGLQFLFEYFSETQRNKGNFPGRFSGRQFSNSRSEMNVSTLELGDSALYLCASSLGQGAREQFFGPGTRLTVL.

CDR3 in amino acids: CASRRNSDEQFF. Written as DNA, the CDR3 is TGTGCCAGCCGGCGTAATAGCGATGAGCAGTTCTTC. V is TRBV6-1 and J is TRBJ2-1; possible D gene TRBD2, 5 bases. This CDR3 has 12 residues. Germline-derived CDR1 and CDR2 are MNHNS and SASEGT. V shed 8 bases and J shed 8 bases, with 13 bases lying between them.

CDR3 nucleotides: TGTGCCAGCAGTCCTAAGGTGAGGAGCGAGGAGCAGCATTTT. Translation: CASSPKVRSEEQHF. The chain combines TRBV7-3 with TRBJ1-5; no definite D call. The germline V and J ends were trimmed by 6 bases and 13 bases, with 22 bases remaining between them. CDR1 is SGHTA, CDR2 FQGTGA, per germline. This CDR3 spans 14 amino acids.

This chain uses TRBV28 with TRBJ2-7; 7 nucleotides match TRBD1. The CDR3 has 15 amino acids. Germline lookup yields CDR1 MDHEN and CDR2 SYDVKM. The V gene end was trimmed by 2 bases and the J gene end by 2 bases; junction bases not matched to a gene: 6. CDR3: CASSLPRQGTYEQYF. In DNA form, the CDR3 reads TGTGCCAGCAGTTTACCCCGACAGGGAACCTACGAGCAGTACTTC.

The chain joins TRBV5-8 to TRBJ2-7; 8 nucleotides match TRBD1. The CDR3 extends over 15 amino acids. Germline assignment: CDR1 SGHTS and CDR2 YDEGEE. V was clipped by 3 bases and J by 6 bases; unmatched bases: 11. CDR3 DNA: TGTGCCAGCAGCTCTATAACCGGGACAGGAGGCGAGCAGTACTTC. This codes for CASSSITGTGGEQYF.

This sequence joins TRBV5-5 and TRBJ1-4, with 10 bases lining up with TRBD1. CDR3 length: 15 amino acids. Germline V CDR1 and CDR2: SGHKS, YYEKEE (reference sequence). Trimming at V came to 2 bases and at J to 7 bases, leaving 5 bases not matched to a gene. The CDR3 sequence is CASSLDRGQGEKLFF. Here the CDR3 DNA reads TGTGCCAGCAGCTTAGACAGGGGGCAGGGTGAAAAACTGTTTTTT. The full variable domain, completed using reference TRBV5-5 and TRBJ1-4, is DAGVTQSPTHLIKTRGQQVTLRCSPISGHKSVSWYQQVLGQGPQFIFQYYEKEERGRGNFPDRFSARQFPNYSSELNVNALLLGDSALYLCASSLDRGQGEKLFFGSGTQLSVL.

This clone was counted many times. The chain employs TRBV4-2 and TRBJ2-7; D may be TRBD2 (7 bases). Germline lookup yields CDR1 LGHNA and CDR2 YNFKEQ. V was trimmed by 4 bases and J by 2 bases, leaving 15 bases between them. The CDR3 length is 15 residues. CDR3 protein: CASSPGTGGPYEQYF. The CDR3 coding sequence is TGTGCCAGCAGCCCGGGCACGGGGGGCCCCTACGAGCAGTACTTC.

The chain is built from TRBV9 and TRBJ2-2, with a tentative D call TRBD2 (5 bases). Trimming shortened V by 0 bases and J by 6 bases, and 6 bases separated the two germline ends. The CDR3 is 13 amino acids. Germline V gives CDR1 SGDLS, CDR2 YYNGEE. CDR3 nucleotide sequence: TGTGCCAGCAGCGTAGGTAGCGCCGGGGAGCTGTTTTTT. Translating it yields CASSVGSAGELFF.

V and J are TRBV5-6 and TRBJ2-1; 12 bases align to TRBD2. Germline lookup yields CDR1 SGHDT and CDR2 YYEEEE. CDR3 length equals 14 residues. Unmatched junction bases numbered 2, after V lost 1 base and J lost 9 bases. Here the CDR3 reads CASSLPSGRVEQFF. CDR3 in DNA: TGTGCCAGCAGCTTGCCTAGCGGGAGGGTTGAGCAGTTCTTC.

CDR3 protein: CSARTGMVTEAFF. CDR3 DNA sequence: TGCAGCGCCCGAACAGGGATGGTTACTGAAGCTTTCTTT. The chain uses TRBV29-1 and TRBJ1-1; possible D gene TRBD1, 6 bases. Per the germline V gene, CDR1 is SQVTM and CDR2 is ANQGSEA. The CDR3 loop spans 13 amino acids. With 7 bases removed from V and 5 bases from J, the gap between germline ends came to 17 bases. Looking up the rest from reference TRBV29-1 and TRBJ1-1 gives the full variable domain: SAVISQKPSRDICQRGTSLTIQCQVDSQVTMMFWYRQQPGQSLTLIATANQGSEATYESGFVIDKFPISRPNLTFSTLTVSNMSPEDSSIYLCSARTGMVTEAFFGQGTRLTVV.

This clone appeared a few times. Distinct nucleotide sequences in the sample also encode this CDR3. The V and J genes are TRBV4-3 and TRBJ2-4; 9 bases map to TRBD2. The length of the CDR3 is 19 residues. Germline CDR1 is LGHNA and CDR2 is YSLEER. The junction had 9 bases not matched to a gene; V was cut back by 0 bases and J by 0 bases. This CDR3 reads CASSQEIQVAGVAKNIQYF. CDR3 nucleotide sequence: TGCGCCAGCAGCCAAGAAATTCAAGTAGCGGGGGTAGCCAAAAACATTCAGTACTTC.

The chain links TRBV27 to TRBJ2-7, with TRBD2 matching 7 bases. This CDR3 contains 14 residues. CDR1 is MNHEY, CDR2 SMNVEV, per germline (reference sequence). The ends lost 0 bases at V and 4 bases at J; junction bases unmatched: 3. As DNA, the CDR3 is TGTGCCAGCAGTTTATCTAGCGGGTCTTACGAGCAGTACTTC. Translating gives CASSLSSGSYEQYF.

This clone showed up just a few times. This rearrangement joins TRBV30 to TRBJ1-1; D is undetermined. Germline lookup yields CDR1 GTSNPN and CDR2 SVGIG (reference sequence). Trimming removed 2 bases at V and 1 base at J, with 14 bases between. CDR3 size: 15 residues. The CDR3 spells CAWSNLGYGNTEAFF. The CDR3 coding sequence is TGTGCCTGGAGTAATCTCGGGTACGGGAACACTGAAGCTTTCTTT.

The chain is built from TRBV6-5 and TRBJ2-7, with a weak D call TRBD1 (7 bases). The CDR3 length is 13 residues. Germline V CDR1 and CDR2: MNHEY, SVGAGI. Trimming took off 6 bases at V and 2 bases at J, with 11 bases between the two ends. The DNA of the CDR3 is TGTGCCAGCAGCCAGGGGGGAACCTACGAGCAGTACTTC. The encoded protein is CASSQGGTYEQYF.

This clone occurred once. The rearrangement links TRBV4-3 to TRBJ2-7, with 10 nucleotides matching TRBD1. CDR3 length equals 15 residues. Unmatched junction bases numbered 3, after V lost 1 base and J lost 3 bases. The germline gives CDR1 LGHNA, CDR2 YSLEER. The chain's CDR3 is CASSQGGQGFYEQYF. CDR3 coding DNA: TGCGCCAGCAGCCAAGGGGGACAGGGGTTCTACGAGCAGTACTTC.

The chain is built from TRBV7-9 and TRBJ2-7, with 8 bases matching TRBD1. Germline CDR1 reads SEHNR; CDR2 reads FQNEAQ (reference sequence). This CDR3 region has 15 residues. V gave up 3 bases and J gave up 0 bases; unmatched junction bases: 4. This chain's CDR3 is CASSFWTGSSYEQYF. Here the CDR3 DNA reads TGTGCCAGCAGCTTTTGGACAGGGAGCTCCTACGAGCAGTACTTC.

V and J are TRBV7-2 and TRBJ2-7; 8 bases map to TRBD2. The germline CDR1 and CDR2 sequences are SGHTA and FQGNSA. Unmatched junction bases numbered 11, after V lost 5 bases and J lost 2 bases. The CDR3 is 16 residues long. This CDR3 reads CASSPFLSGGPYEQYF. The CDR3 DNA reads TGTGCCAGCAGCCCCTTTTTGAGCGGGGGCCCCTACGAGCAGTACTTC.

This chain joins TRBV7-9 and TRBJ2-1; 8 bases are a match to TRBD1. V shed 3 bases, J shed 7 bases, and the junction held 5 bases outside the gene matches. This CDR3 comprises 14 residues. Germline loops: CDR1 SEHNR, CDR2 FQNEAQ (reference sequence). CDR3 sequence reads: CASSLGQAVNEQFF. The CDR3 DNA sequence: TGTGCCAGCAGCTTGGGACAGGCTGTAAATGAGCAGTTCTTC.

V gene TRBV4-3 combines with J gene TRBJ1-2; TRBD1 aligns across 8 bases. The J segment lost 4 bases and the V segment lost 0 bases, leaving 7 bases of the junction unmatched. Germline values: CDR1 LGHNA, CDR2 YSLEER. The CDR3 covers 16 residues. The CDR3 spells CASSQDEGQETYGYTF. The CDR3 coding sequence is TGCGCCAGCAGCCAAGATGAGGGACAGGAGACCTATGGCTACACCTTC.

The chain couples TRBV15 to TRBJ2-1; 12 bases align to TRBD1. CDR3 length: 14 residues. The V gene's germline CDR1 is LNHNV and CDR2 YYDKDF (reference sequence). Trimming cost V 3 bases and J 14 bases; bases outside gene matches: 8. CDR3 residues: CATSRGGQGARKFF. As DNA, the CDR3 is TGTGCCACCAGCAGGGGGGGACAGGGGGCGCGAAAGTTCTTC.

The chain combines TRBV7-8 with TRBJ1-5, with 7 bases fitting TRBD1. The V and J ends lost 2 bases and 4 bases, in that order; junction bases with no gene match: 5. The CDR3 loop spans 15 amino acids. Germline V lookup: CDR1 SGHVS, CDR2 FQNEAQ. Here the CDR3 DNA reads TGTGCCAGCAGCTTATTTGGGACAGCTAATCAGCCCCAGCATTTT. Its protein is CASSLFGTANQPQHF.

V and J are TRBV15 and TRBJ1-5; unclear D gene. Germline assignment: CDR1 LNHNV and CDR2 YYDKDF (reference sequence). The ends were cut back, 4 bases at V and 4 bases at J, with 11 bases in the middle. The CDR3 is 14 amino acids. This chain's CDR3 is CATSTPGSNQPQHF. The DNA for the CDR3 is TGTGCCACCAGCACCCCGGGGAGTAATCAGCCCCAGCATTTT. Based on the CDR3 plus reference TRBV15 and TRBJ1-5, the full variable domain is DAMVIQNPRYQVTQFGKPVTLSCSQTLNHNVMYWYQQKSSQAPKLLFHYYDKDFNNEADTPDNFQSRRPNTSFCFLDIRSPGLGDTAMYLCATSTPGSNQPQHFGDGTRLSIL.

V and J are TRBV13 and TRBJ1-6, with 8 nucleotides matching TRBD1. Germline loops: CDR1 PRHDT, CDR2 FYEKMQ (reference sequence). V shed 5 bases and J 9 bases; nucleotides not matched to a gene: 9. This CDR3 spans 15 amino acids. CDR3 sequence reads: CASSTTGQGASPLHF. CDR3 DNA sequence: TGTGCCAGCAGCACAACCGGACAGGGCGCTTCACCCCTCCACTTT. Looking up the rest from reference TRBV13 and TRBJ1-6 gives the full variable domain: AAGVIQSPRHLIKEKRETATLKCYPIPRHDTVYWYQQGPGQDPQFLISFYEKMQSDKGSIPDRFSAQQFSDYHSELNMSSLELGDSALYFCASSTTGQGASPLHFGNGTRLTVT.

The gene calls are TRBV15 and TRBJ2-7; tentative D call: TRBD2 (5 bases). Looked up from germline, CDR1 is LNHNV and CDR2 is YYDKDF (reference sequence). Trimming stripped 6 bases from V and 6 bases from J, with 9 bases between. The CDR3 sequence is 11 residues long. The CDR3 nucleotides read TGTGCCACCAGGGGTCGGGGCGAGCAGTACTTC. This sequence encodes CATRGRGEQYF.

J is TRBJ1-2 and V is TRBV19; D is perhaps TRBD1 (5 bases). The CDR3 spans 13 residues. Germline CDR1 reads LNHDA; CDR2 reads SQIVND (reference sequence). V was shortened by 10 bases and J by 2 bases, with 14 bases between the two germline ends. This CDR3 is CATPGGGNYGYTF. CDR3 nucleotides: TGTGCCACCCCCGGGGGAGGGAACTATGGCTACACCTTC. The variable domain in full, completed from reference TRBV19 and TRBJ1-2, reads DGGITQSPKYLFRKEGQNVTLSCEQNLNHDAMYWYRQDPGQGLRLIYYSQIVNDFQKGDIAEGYSVSREKKESFPLTVTSAQKNPTAFYLCATPGGGNYGYTFGSGTRLTVV.